This entry describes one T cell receptor beta chain. Free of recent acute infections or vaccinations, the donors were healthy HIV-negative adults. Each donor was a Caucasian adult residing in Nashville, Tennessee. The data were taken from a study of shared clonotypes between healthy human individuals. The table came from immunoSEQ multiplex PCR; TCRdb's copy has only in-frame clones and leaves some out. This repertoire shows about 450,000 clones, 70% to 80% found once; its top ten account for less than 15%. Sequenced material: PBMCs. This clonotype was sampled from a middle-aged woman in good health. Some clones in this sample may be carry-over from other donors' samples.

CDR3 bases: TGTGCCTGCGCCCCCCTCGGGGGACGAACCCTAAGTGAGCAGTTCTTC. It is translated as CACAPLGGRTLSEQFF. This chain connects TRBV30 to TRBJ2-1, with D possibly being TRBD2 (6 bases). CDR1 is GTSNPN, CDR2 SVGIG, per germline (reference sequence). Between the trimmed V and J ends, which lost 6 bases and 9 bases, there was a span of 27 bases. This CDR3 is 16 amino acids long. The full variable domain, its missing parts supplied by reference TRBV30 and TRBJ2-1, is SQTIHQWPATLVQPVGSPLSLECTVEGTSNPNLYWYRQAAGRGLQLLFYSVGIGQISSEVPQNLSASRPQDRQFILSSKKLLLSDSGFYLCACAPLGGRTLSEQFFGPGTRLTVL.